What follows are 3 T cell receptor beta chains derived from one specimen sequenced in a study of blood T cell repertoires in COVID-19. Profiling relied on immunoSEQ multiplex PCR, and the TCRdb table lists in-frame clones only, not all of them. The table has more than 45,000 clones, more than 75% seen once. Input material: peripheral blood. These receptors all come from a human donor with active COVID-19. The donor label of this sample is uncertain.

The chain links TRBV6-6 to TRBJ1-6; D gene ambiguous. The CDR3 is 15 amino acids. Germline V gene lookup returns CDR1 MNHNY and CDR2 SVGAGI (reference sequence). Trimming shortened V by 0 bases and J by 7 bases, and 10 bases separated the two germline ends. The CDR3 is CASSYSAGANSPLHF. CDR3 nucleotide sequence: TGTGCCAGCAGTTACTCGGCGGGAGCAAATTCACCCCTCCACTTT.

The table lists this clone with a count of one. V is TRBV11-2 and J is TRBJ2-7; 7 positions match TRBD1. There are 15 residues in the CDR3. Germline-derived CDR1 and CDR2 are SGHAT and FQNNGV. The trim removed 5 bases at V and 0 bases at J, leaving 7 bases unmatched. The CDR3 DNA reads as TGTGCCAGCAGCGCCCGGGACAGACTCTCCTACGAGCAGTACTTC. As protein: CASSARDRLSYEQYF.

The chain is built from TRBV7-2 and TRBJ2-7, with no clear D. The germline V and J ends were trimmed by 5 bases and 2 bases, with 16 bases remaining between them. The CDR3 is 15 residues long. Germline CDR1 reads SGHTA; CDR2 reads FQGNSA. Here the CDR3 DNA reads TGTGCCAGCAGCGCCGAAGCGCGATTAACCTACGAGCAGTACTTC. Translated: CASSAEARLTYEQYF.